A single sample is the source of the 7 T cell receptor beta chains below, sequenced in a study of T cell repertoires in cytomegalovirus infection. Using its own MiXCR run on the reads, TCRdb lists one record per CDR3 protein. The profile shows about 740,000 distinct CDR3 sequences, 35% of them singletons. Sequenced material: PBMCs. The receptors come from a human donor in good health (CMV status not recorded). Some clones in this sample may be carry-over from other donors' samples.

The V gene is TRBV7-8, the J gene TRBJ2-5; D remains ambiguous. This CDR3 has 16 amino acids. CDR1 is SGHVS, CDR2 FQNEAQ, per germline. V was cut by 5 bases and J by 5 bases, with 21 bases left in between. The CDR3 bases are TGTGCCAGCAGCCGGAGCGCTGGCCTCCGCGTTGAGACCCAGTACTTC. This translates into CASSRSAGLRVETQYF.

The rearrangement uses TRBV7-9 and TRBJ2-7, with D perhaps matching TRBD1 (6 bases). Germline assignment: CDR1 SEHNR and CDR2 FQNEAQ (reference sequence). CDR3 size: 13 residues. V lost 4 bases and J lost 5, with 12 bases in between. The CDR3 region has the DNA TGTGCCAGCAGCTCCACAGGGACGGACGAGCAGTACTTC. Residues: CASSSTGTDEQYF.

About this clonotype: The junction shows a germline mismatch at one end, possibly a read error. J is TRBJ2-3 and V is TRBV7-8, with 8 bases matching TRBD2. From germline, CDR1 is SGHVS and CDR2 FQNEAQ. This CDR3 has 19 residues. The chain's CDR3 is CASSEPGLAWLHITETQYF. CDR3 DNA: TGTGCCAGCAGCGAACCCGGACTAGCTTGGCTACATATCACAGAGACGCAGTATTTT.

This rearrangement joins TRBV7-6 to TRBJ2-2; D is unclear. With 1 base removed from V and 0 bases from J, the gap between germline ends came to 9 bases. This CDR3 is built from 16 residues. The germline V gene has CDR1 SGHVS and CDR2 FNYEAQ. As DNA, the CDR3 is TGTGCCAGCAGCTTAGTTTCGCCATCGAACACCGGGGAGCTGTTTTTT. It codes for CASSLVSPSNTGELFF.

This clonotype was found once. The rearrangement uses TRBV19 and TRBJ1-5; TRBD1 is a possible D gene (5 bases). Trimming left V 6 bases short and J 0 bases short, with 18 bases between. This CDR3 has 17 amino acids. Germline V gene sequence: CDR1 LNHDA, CDR2 SQIVND (reference sequence). CDR3 nucleotides: TGTGCCAGTAGATCAATCCGGGACGGCTATAGCAATCAGCCCCAGCATTTT. Translating gives CASRSIRDGYSNQPQHF.

The chain has TRBV7-2 and TRBJ2-5; TRBD2 is a possible D gene (6 bases). This CDR3 is 14 amino acids long. Germline V gene sequence: CDR1 SGHTA, CDR2 FQGNSA. The germline V and J ends were trimmed by 4 bases and 8 bases, with 17 bases remaining between them. In DNA, the CDR3 is TGTGCCAGCAGCTATCAGGACGGGGGAGATACCCAGTACTTC. The encoded protein is CASSYQDGGDTQYF.

The chain carries TRBV28 and TRBJ2-1, with 10 bases identical to TRBD2. The length of the CDR3 is 16 residues. Germline V gives CDR1 MDHEN, CDR2 SYDVKM. J lost 5 bases, V lost 4 bases, and 8 bases had no gene match. The CDR3 bases are TGTGCCAGCAGTTCCGTTGGGACTAGCGCCCACAATGAGCAGTTCTTC. It specifies CASSSVGTSAHNEQFF.